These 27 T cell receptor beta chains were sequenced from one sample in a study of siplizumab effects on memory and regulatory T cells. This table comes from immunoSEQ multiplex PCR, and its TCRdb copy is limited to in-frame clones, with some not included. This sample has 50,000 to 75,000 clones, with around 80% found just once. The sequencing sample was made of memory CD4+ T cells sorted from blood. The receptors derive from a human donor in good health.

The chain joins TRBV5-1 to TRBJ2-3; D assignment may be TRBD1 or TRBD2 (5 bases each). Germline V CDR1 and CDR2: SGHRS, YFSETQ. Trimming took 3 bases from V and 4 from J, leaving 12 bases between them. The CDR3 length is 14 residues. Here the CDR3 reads CASSSGVGADTQYF. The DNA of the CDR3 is TGCGCCAGCAGCTCCGGGGTGGGGGCAGATACGCAGTATTTT.

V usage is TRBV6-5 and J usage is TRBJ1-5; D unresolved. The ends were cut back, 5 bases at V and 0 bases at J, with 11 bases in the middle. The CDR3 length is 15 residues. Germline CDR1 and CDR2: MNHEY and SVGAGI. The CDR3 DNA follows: TGTGCCAGCAGTCCCAGACACCTTAGCAATCAGCCCCAGCATTTT. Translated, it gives CASSPRHLSNQPQHF.

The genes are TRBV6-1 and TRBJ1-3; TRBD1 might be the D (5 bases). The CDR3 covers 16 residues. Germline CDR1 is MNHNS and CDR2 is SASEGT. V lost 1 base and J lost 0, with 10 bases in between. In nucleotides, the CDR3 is TGTGCCAGCAGTGAAGAGGCGGGGGGCTCTGGAAACACCATATATTTT. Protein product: CASSEEAGGSGNTIYF.

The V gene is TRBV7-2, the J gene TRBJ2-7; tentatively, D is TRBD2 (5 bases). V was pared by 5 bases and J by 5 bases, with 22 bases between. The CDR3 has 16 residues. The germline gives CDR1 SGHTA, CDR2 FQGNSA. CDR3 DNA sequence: TGTGCCAGCAGCCCCCTCGGCGCGGGTGTAGGGCACGAGCAGTACTTC. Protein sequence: CASSPLGAGVGHEQYF.

As DNA, the CDR3 is TGTGCCAGCAGCTTGACAGAATATAATGAAAAACTGTTTTTT. It specifies CASSLTEYNEKLFF. V usage is TRBV14 and J usage is TRBJ1-4; possible D gene TRBD1, 5 bases. This CDR3 is 14 amino acids long. From germline, CDR1 is SGHDN and CDR2 FVKESK. Trimming removed 5 bases from V and 4 bases from J, with 11 bases in between.

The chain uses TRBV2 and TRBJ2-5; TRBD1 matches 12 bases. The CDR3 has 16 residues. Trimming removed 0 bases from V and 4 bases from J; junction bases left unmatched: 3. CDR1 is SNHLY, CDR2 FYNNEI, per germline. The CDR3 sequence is CASSEAGTGGAETQYF. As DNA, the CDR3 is TGTGCCAGCAGTGAAGCTGGGACAGGGGGCGCAGAGACCCAGTACTTC.

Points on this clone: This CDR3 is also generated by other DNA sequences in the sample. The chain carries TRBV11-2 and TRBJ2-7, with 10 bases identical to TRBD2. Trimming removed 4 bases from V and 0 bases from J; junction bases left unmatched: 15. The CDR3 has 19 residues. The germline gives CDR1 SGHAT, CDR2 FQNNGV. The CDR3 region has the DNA TGTGCCAGCAGCTCTAACGGGGGGCGGCTAGCGGGGGTCTCCTACGAGCAGTACTTC. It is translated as CASSSNGGRLAGVSYEQYF.

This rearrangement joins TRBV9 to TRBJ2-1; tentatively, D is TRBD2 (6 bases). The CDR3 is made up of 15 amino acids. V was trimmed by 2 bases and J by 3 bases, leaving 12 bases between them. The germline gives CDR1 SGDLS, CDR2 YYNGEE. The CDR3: CASSVGGASYNEQFF. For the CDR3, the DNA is TGTGCCAGCAGCGTTGGCGGGGCCAGCTACAATGAGCAGTTCTTC.

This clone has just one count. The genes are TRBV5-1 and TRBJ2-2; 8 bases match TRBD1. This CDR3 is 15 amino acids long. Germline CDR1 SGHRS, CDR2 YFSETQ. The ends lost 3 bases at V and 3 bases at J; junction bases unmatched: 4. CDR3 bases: TGCGCCAGCAGCTCAGGGGGCGCAGACACCGGGGAGCTGTTTTTT. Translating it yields CASSSGGADTGELFF.

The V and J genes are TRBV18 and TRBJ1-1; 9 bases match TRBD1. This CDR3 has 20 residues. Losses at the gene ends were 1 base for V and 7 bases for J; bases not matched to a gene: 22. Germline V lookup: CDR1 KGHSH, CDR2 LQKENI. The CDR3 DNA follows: TGTGCCAGCTCACCACGCCGTCCCGGGACAGGGTTTGTTTTGTCGGGTGAAGCTTTCTTT. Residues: CASSPRRPGTGFVLSGEAFF. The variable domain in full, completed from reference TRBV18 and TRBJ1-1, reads NAGVMQNPRHLVRRRGQEARLRCSPMKGHSHVYWYRQLPEEGLKFMVYLQKENIIDESGMPKERFSAEFPKEGPSILRIQQVVRGDSAAYFCASSPRRPGTGFVLSGEAFFGQGTRLTVV.

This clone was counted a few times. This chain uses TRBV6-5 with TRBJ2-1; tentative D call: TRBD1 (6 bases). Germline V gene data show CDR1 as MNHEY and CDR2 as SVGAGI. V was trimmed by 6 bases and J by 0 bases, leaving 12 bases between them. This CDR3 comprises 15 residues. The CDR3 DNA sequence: TGTGCCAGCAGACGGACAGATAGCTCCTACAATGAGCAGTTCTTC. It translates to CASRRTDSSYNEQFF.

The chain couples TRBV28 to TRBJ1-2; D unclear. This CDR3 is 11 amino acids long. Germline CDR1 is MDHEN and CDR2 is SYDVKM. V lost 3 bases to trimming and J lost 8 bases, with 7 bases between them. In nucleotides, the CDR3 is TGTGCCAGCAGTTTTGCCGGGGGCTACACCTTC. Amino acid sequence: CASSFAGGYTF.

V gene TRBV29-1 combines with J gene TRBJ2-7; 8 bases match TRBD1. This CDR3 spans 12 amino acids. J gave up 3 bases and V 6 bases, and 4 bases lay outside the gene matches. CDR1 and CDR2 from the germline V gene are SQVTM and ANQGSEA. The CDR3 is CSVRQGLYEQYF. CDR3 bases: TGCAGCGTCAGACAGGGGCTCTACGAGCAGTACTTC.

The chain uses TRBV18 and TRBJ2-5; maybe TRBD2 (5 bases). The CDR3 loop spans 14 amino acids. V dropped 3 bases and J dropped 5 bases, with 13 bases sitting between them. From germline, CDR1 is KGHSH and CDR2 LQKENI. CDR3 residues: CASSPAITGETQYF. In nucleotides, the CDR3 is TGTGCCAGCTCACCGGCCATTACGGGGGAGACCCAGTACTTC. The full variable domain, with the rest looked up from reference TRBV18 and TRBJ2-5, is NAGVMQNPRHLVRRRGQEARLRCSPMKGHSHVYWYRQLPEEGLKFMVYLQKENIIDESGMPKERFSAEFPKEGPSILRIQQVVRGDSAAYFCASSPAITGETQYFGPGTRLLVL.

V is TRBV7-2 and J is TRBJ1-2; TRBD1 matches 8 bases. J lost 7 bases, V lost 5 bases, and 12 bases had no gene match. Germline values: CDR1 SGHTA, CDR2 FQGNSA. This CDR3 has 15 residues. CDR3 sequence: CASSQGGLQGAGYTF. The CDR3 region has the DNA TGTGCCAGCAGCCAGGGGGGTCTGCAGGGGGCTGGCTACACCTTC.

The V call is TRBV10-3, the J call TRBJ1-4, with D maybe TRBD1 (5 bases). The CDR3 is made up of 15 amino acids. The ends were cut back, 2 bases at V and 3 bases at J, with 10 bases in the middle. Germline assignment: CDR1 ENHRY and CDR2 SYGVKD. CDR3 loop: CAISEQAGPNEKLFF. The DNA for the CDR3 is TGTGCCATCAGTGAGCAGGCAGGGCCTAATGAAAAACTGTTTTTT.

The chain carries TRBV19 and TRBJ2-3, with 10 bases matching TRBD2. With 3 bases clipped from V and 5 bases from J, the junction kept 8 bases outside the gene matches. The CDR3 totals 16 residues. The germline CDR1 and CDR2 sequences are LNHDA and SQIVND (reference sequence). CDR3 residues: CASSMAASGGQDTQYF. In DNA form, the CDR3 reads TGTGCCAGTAGTATGGCCGCTAGCGGGGGACAAGATACGCAGTATTTT.

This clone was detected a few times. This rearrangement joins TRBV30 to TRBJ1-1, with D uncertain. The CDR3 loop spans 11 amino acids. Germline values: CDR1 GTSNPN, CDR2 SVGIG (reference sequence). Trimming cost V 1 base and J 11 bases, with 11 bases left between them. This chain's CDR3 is CAWSGNRLAFF. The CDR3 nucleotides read TGTGCCTGGAGTGGGAACCGTTTGGCTTTCTTT. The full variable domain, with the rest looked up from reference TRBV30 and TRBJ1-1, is SQTIHQWPATLVQPVGSPLSLECTVEGTSNPNLYWYRQAAGRGLQLLFYSVGIGQISSEVPQNLSASRPQDRQFILSSKKLLLSDSGFYLCAWSGNRLAFFGQGTRLTVV.

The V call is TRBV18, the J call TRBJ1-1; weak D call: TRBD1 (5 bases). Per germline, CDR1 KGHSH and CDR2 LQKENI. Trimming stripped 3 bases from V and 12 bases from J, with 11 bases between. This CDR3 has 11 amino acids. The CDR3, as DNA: TGTGCCAGCTCACCCGGGGACGGGTCTTTCTTT. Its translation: CASSPGDGSFF.

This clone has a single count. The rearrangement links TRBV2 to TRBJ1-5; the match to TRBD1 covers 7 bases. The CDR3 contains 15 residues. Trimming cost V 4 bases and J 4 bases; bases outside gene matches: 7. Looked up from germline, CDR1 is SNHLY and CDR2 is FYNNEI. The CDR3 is CASSGTGVGNQPQHF. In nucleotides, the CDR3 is TGTGCCAGCAGTGGAACAGGGGTTGGAAATCAGCCCCAGCATTTT.

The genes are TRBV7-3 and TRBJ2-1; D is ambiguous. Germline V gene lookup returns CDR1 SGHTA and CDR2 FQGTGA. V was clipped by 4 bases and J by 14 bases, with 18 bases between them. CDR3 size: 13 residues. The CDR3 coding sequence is TGTGCCAGCAGCTCGAATCCCGACTTGTGGAAGTTCTTC. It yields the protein CASSSNPDLWKFF.

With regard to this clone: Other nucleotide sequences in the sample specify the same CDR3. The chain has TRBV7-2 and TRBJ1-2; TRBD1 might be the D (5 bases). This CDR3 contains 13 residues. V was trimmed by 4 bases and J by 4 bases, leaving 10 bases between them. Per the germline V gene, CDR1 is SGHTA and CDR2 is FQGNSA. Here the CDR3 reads CASSYGQVYGYTF. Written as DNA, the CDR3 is TGTGCCAGCAGCTACGGACAAGTCTATGGCTACACCTTC.

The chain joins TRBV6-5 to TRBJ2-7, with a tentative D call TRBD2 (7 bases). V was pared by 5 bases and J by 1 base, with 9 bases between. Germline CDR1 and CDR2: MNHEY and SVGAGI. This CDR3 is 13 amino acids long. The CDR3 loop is CASSKGGSYEQYF. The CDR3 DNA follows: TGTGCCAGCAGTAAGGGGGGGTCCTACGAGCAGTACTTC.

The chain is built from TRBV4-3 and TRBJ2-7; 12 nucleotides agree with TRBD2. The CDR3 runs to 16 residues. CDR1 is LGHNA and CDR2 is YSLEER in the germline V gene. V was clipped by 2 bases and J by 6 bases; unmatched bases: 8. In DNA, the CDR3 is TGCGCCAGCAGCCAAAGCTCAACTAGCGGGGGGAGCGAGCAGTACTTC. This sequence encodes CASSQSSTSGGSEQYF.

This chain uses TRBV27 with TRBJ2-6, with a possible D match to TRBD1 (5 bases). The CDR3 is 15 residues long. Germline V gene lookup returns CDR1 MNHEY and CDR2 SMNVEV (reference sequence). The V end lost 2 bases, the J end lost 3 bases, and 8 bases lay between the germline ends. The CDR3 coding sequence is TGTGCCAGCAGTTTACGGACAAGTGGGGCCAACGTCCTGACTTTC. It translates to CASSLRTSGANVLTF.

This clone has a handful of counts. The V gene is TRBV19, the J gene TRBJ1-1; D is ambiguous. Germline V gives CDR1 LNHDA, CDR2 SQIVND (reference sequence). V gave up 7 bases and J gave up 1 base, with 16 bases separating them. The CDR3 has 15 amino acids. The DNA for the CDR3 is TGTGCCAGTATAGGCAAACCGGACGGGAACACTGAAGCTTTCTTT. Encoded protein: CASIGKPDGNTEAFF.

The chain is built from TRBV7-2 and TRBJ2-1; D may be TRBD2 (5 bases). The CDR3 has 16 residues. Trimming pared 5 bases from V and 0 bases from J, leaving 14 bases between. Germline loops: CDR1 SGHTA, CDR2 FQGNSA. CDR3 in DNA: TGTGCCAGCAGCAGCCGAGGGCCCATCTCCTACAATGAGCAGTTCTTC. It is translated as CASSSRGPISYNEQFF.